Presented here are 28 T cell receptor beta chains from one specimen sequenced in a study of T cells after yellow fever vaccination (dated by TCRdb to 2018 to 2020). Libraries were constructed by 5' RACE. Sequenced on an Illumina NovaSeq 6000. TCRdb ran its own pipeline on the public reads, namely fastp trimming at Q25 and MiXCR clone calling, and kept in-frame beta chains. A single entry per CDR3 protein holds the most common genes and DNA from its merged rows. This sample is represented by 300,000 to 350,000 distinct CDR3 sequences; 3% to 4.5% of them were singletons. Together, the top ten hold 20% to 25% of the sample. The treatment or condition label corresponds to: live attenuated yellow fever vaccine strain. The source was PBMCs, collected 5 days after the yellow fever booster vaccination. These receptors all come from a man younger than 35 who received the YFV17D yellow fever vaccine.

The chain links TRBV11-2 to TRBJ1-4, with TRBD1 matching over 9 bases. CDR1 and CDR2 (germline): SGHAT, FQNNGV. The CDR3 extends over 16 amino acids. The ends lost 6 bases at V and 8 bases at J; junction bases unmatched: 13. The CDR3 DNA sequence: TGTGCCAGCAGGTCAATCCGGGACAGGGAGAGCGAAAAACTGTTTTTT. Encoded protein: CASRSIRDRESEKLFF. The complete variable domain, with remaining parts taken from reference TRBV11-2 and TRBJ1-4, reads EAGVAQSPRYKIIEKRQSVAFWCNPISGHATLYWYQQILGQGPKLLIQFQNNGVVDDSQLPKDRFSAERLKGVDSTLKIQPAKLEDSAVYLCASRSIRDRESEKLFFGSGTQLSVL.

This clonotype turned up a few times. This chain links TRBV13 with TRBJ2-5; no clear D. CDR3 length: 12 residues. Germline V gives CDR1 PRHDT, CDR2 FYEKMQ (reference sequence). Trimming shortened V by 2 bases and J by 6 bases, and 7 bases separated the two germline ends. The CDR3 reads CASSLQGKTQYF. The CDR3 coding sequence is TGTGCCAGCAGCTTACAAGGGAAGACCCAGTACTTC.

The chain recombines TRBV5-5 with TRBJ2-3, with 8 bases aligning to TRBD2. J lost 6 bases, V lost 4 bases, and 13 bases had no gene match. The V gene's germline CDR1 is SGHKS and CDR2 YYEKEE (reference sequence). This CDR3 region has 16 residues. The CDR3 DNA follows: TGTGCCAGCAGCCTCGCTACGGGGGGGCCAGGGGATACGCAGTATTTT. This sequence encodes CASSLATGGPGDTQYF.

About this clonotype: With a much larger clone just one base away, this may be a read error. Here the CDR3 omits its conserved ending phenylalanine or tryptophan, so a read error is the likely source. The chain carries TRBV7-2 and TRBJ1-3; 9 bases align to TRBD1. V lost 5 bases and J lost 4; bases outside the gene matches: 9. The CDR3 length is 16 residues. Per germline, CDR1 SGHTA and CDR2 FQGNSA. In nucleotides, the CDR3 is TGTGCCAGCAGCCAATCTCCGGGACAGGGAGGAAACACCATATATATT. Translating gives CASSQSPGQGGNTIYI.

The J gene is TRBJ2-3, the V gene TRBV20-1, with D tentatively TRBD2 (7 bases). The CDR3 totals 15 residues. V was cut by 3 bases and J by 6 bases, with 19 bases left in between. Germline CDR1 reads DFQATT; CDR2 reads SNEGSKA (reference sequence). The CDR3 region is CSASSPRGAGDTQYF. The DNA of the CDR3 is TGCAGTGCTAGTTCCCCACGGGGGGCGGGGGATACGCAGTATTTT.

Only a few counts were recorded for this clonotype. V gene TRBV5-1 combines with J gene TRBJ2-1; 10 bases fit TRBD2. CDR1 and CDR2 from the germline V gene are SGHRS and YFSETQ. J was trimmed by 3 bases and V by 4 bases; bases with no gene match: 7. The CDR3 contains 16 residues. The CDR3 here is CASSQTLAGLYNEQFF. In DNA form, the CDR3 reads TGCGCCAGCAGCCAAACACTAGCGGGGCTCTACAATGAGCAGTTCTTC.

This clonotype turned up a few times. The rearrangement links TRBV27 to TRBJ2-5; no clear D gene. Looked up from germline, CDR1 is MNHEY and CDR2 is SMNVEV (reference sequence). The V end lost 6 bases, the J end lost 3 bases, and 11 bases lay between the germline ends. The CDR3 is 13 residues long. The CDR3 DNA reads TGTGCCAGCAGCCCTCACGGAAAAGAGACCCAGTACTTC. This codes for CASSPHGKETQYF.

This clonotype was recorded at least ten times. The CDR3: CASSGGPGWTGELFF. The CDR3, as DNA: TGTGCCAGCAGCGGGGGACCAGGATGGACCGGGGAGCTGTTTTTT. The genes are TRBV9 and TRBJ2-2, with D perhaps matching TRBD1 or TRBD2 (5 bases each). CDR1 and CDR2 (germline): SGDLS, YYNGEE. The CDR3 spans 15 residues. The V gene lost 3 bases and the J gene lost 5 bases, with 14 bases spanning the gap.

This clonotype has a handful of counts. The V gene is TRBV3-1, the J gene TRBJ2-1; D is uncertain. Germline assignment: CDR1 LGHDT and CDR2 YNNKEL (reference sequence). The CDR3 consists of 15 residues. V was shortened by 6 bases and J by 1 base, with 13 bases between the two germline ends. CDR3 protein: CASSSALVSYNEQFF. DNA for the CDR3: TGTGCCAGCAGTTCAGCTCTTGTGTCCTACAATGAGCAGTTCTTC.

This clonotype was found a few times. J is TRBJ1-5 and V is TRBV10-2, with 11 nucleotides matching TRBD1. The V and J ends lost 3 bases and 9 bases, in that order; junction bases with no gene match: 7. This CDR3 is built from 15 residues. The V gene's germline CDR1 is WSHSY and CDR2 SAAADI. The CDR3 region has the DNA TGCGCCAGCAGTGATATGGGACAGGGGGTTACGCCCCAGCATTTT. Encoded protein: CASSDMGQGVTPQHF.

The chain couples TRBV2 to TRBJ1-5; weak D call: TRBD1 (5 bases). The CDR3 sequence is 12 residues long. Trimming removed 8 bases from V and 6 bases from J, with 11 bases in between. Germline V gene data show CDR1 as SNHLY and CDR2 as FYNNEI. The CDR3 spells CASGQMAQPQHF. In DNA form, the CDR3 reads TGTGCCAGCGGACAAATGGCTCAGCCCCAGCATTTT.

The chain is built from TRBV20-1 and TRBJ2-1; 8 nucleotides match TRBD2. Losses at the gene ends were 2 bases for V and 12 bases for J; bases not matched to a gene: 12. The CDR3 covers 14 residues. The germline gives CDR1 DFQATT, CDR2 SNEGSKA (reference sequence). Written as DNA, the CDR3 is TGCAGTGCTAGAAGAGGTAGCGGGACGAGGGGGCAGTTCTTC. This gives the protein CSARRGSGTRGQFF.

This clonotype has a handful of counts. The CDR3 DNA sequence: TGCAGTGCTAACGACGGCCGAGGTAGTAACACCATATATTTT. Protein sequence: CSANDGRGSNTIYF. V gene TRBV20-1 combines with J gene TRBJ1-3; D is uncertain. Germline V lookup: CDR1 DFQATT, CDR2 SNEGSKA (reference sequence). V was clipped by 4 bases and J by 7 bases, with 17 bases between them. The CDR3 consists of 14 residues.

In this sample, this clonotype turned up many times. The chain employs TRBV20-1 and TRBJ2-1, with 7 nucleotides matching TRBD1. This CDR3 comprises 17 residues. Germline CDR1 reads DFQATT; CDR2 reads SNEGSKA (reference sequence). Trimming cost V 4 bases and J 7 bases; bases outside gene matches: 19. CDR3 region: CSANNRGGANFFNEQFF. CDR3 sequence (DNA): TGCAGTGCTAACAATCGAGGGGGCGCAAATTTTTTTAATGAGCAGTTCTTC.

The J gene is TRBJ2-2, the V gene TRBV11-2, with TRBD1 identical over 8 bases. The CDR3 is 14 amino acids. Germline-derived CDR1 and CDR2 are SGHAT and FQNNGV. The V segment lost 5 bases and the J segment 5 bases; nucleotides outside the gene matches: 4. The CDR3 DNA is TGTGCCAGCAGCAGAAGGACAGGGACCGGGGAGCTGTTTTTT. As protein: CASSRRTGTGELFF.

In its sample, this clonotype was seen many times. The chain uses TRBV5-1 and TRBJ2-4, with D perhaps assigned TRBD1 or TRBD2 (5 bases each). The V end lost 7 bases, the J end lost 2 bases, and 16 bases lay between the germline ends. This CDR3 contains 15 residues. Germline lookup yields CDR1 SGHRS and CDR2 YFSETQ. Written as DNA, the CDR3 is TGCGCCAGCTCCCCTGGAGGACATTCCAAAAACATTCAGTACTTC. It translates to CASSPGGHSKNIQYF.

This clonotype was detected ten times or more. This chain links TRBV20-1 with TRBJ2-5; D remains ambiguous. V was clipped by 3 bases and J by 5 bases, with 7 bases between them. Germline-derived CDR1 and CDR2 are DFQATT and SNEGSKA (reference sequence). The CDR3 is 11 residues long. CDR3 DNA sequence: TGCAGTGCTAGTCCTGGGGAGACCCAGTACTTC. Amino acids: CSASPGETQYF.

This clonotype was seen more than once but under ten times. J is TRBJ1-6 and V is TRBV5-4; D possibly corresponds to TRBD1 (5 bases). Germline CDR1 reads SGHNT; CDR2 reads YYREEE (reference sequence). This CDR3 has 14 amino acids. V shed 3 bases and J shed 14 bases, with 18 bases lying between them. CDR3 sequence (DNA): TGTGCCAGCAGCTCCGGGACCGCCTCATGGGCCCTCCACTTT. Amino acid sequence: CASSSGTASWALHF.

The V call is TRBV7-8, the J call TRBJ2-5; D possibly corresponds to TRBD1 (6 bases). The CDR3 length is 13 residues. The germline V and J ends were trimmed by 8 bases and 7 bases, with 17 bases remaining between them. Germline V gene sequence: CDR1 SGHVS, CDR2 FQNEAQ. In DNA, the CDR3 is TGTGCCAGCTGTATTCGCGAAGGGGGGACCCAGTACTTC. Encoded protein: CASCIREGGTQYF.

This clonotype showed up many times. The V and J genes are TRBV10-2 and TRBJ1-1; 8 bases match TRBD1. The V gene's germline CDR1 is WSHSY and CDR2 SAAADI. The CDR3 runs 14 residues. Trimming at V came to 6 bases and at J to 2 bases, leaving 5 bases not matched to a gene. CDR3 residues: CASRDSGGNTEAFF. CDR3 DNA: TGCGCCAGCAGGGACTCAGGGGGCAACACTGAAGCTTTCTTT.

In its sample, this clonotype was seen many times. This rearrangement joins TRBV14 to TRBJ2-5, with TRBD1 identical over 9 bases. The germline V gene has CDR1 SGHDN and CDR2 FVKESK. The junction had 11 bases not matched to a gene; V was cut back by 0 bases and J by 6 bases. CDR3 length equals 17 residues. CDR3 DNA: TGTGCCAGCAGCCAAGATTACGGGACAGGGAGGTCCCAGACCCAGTACTTC. Translation gives CASSQDYGTGRSQTQYF. Full variable domain (missing parts from reference TRBV14 and TRBJ2-5): EAGVTQFPSHSVIEKGQTVTLRCDPISGHDNLYWYRRVMGKEIKFLLHFVKESKQDESGMPNNRFLAERTGGTYSTLKVQPAELEDSGVYFCASSQDYGTGRSQTQYFGPGTRLLVL.

This clonotype came up a few times. The chain is built from TRBV28 and TRBJ2-5, with 7 nucleotides matching TRBD2. With V trimmed by 9 bases and J by 1 base, 17 bases remained unmatched. CDR1 is MDHEN, CDR2 SYDVKM, per germline. CDR3 length: 17 residues. The CDR3 DNA follows: TGTGCCAGTCGGGGGGATGGACGCGATGGGACCCAAGAGACCCAGTACTTC. Its translation is CASRGDGRDGTQETQYF.

In nucleotides, the CDR3 is TGCAGTGCAATTCCTCCGGGACTGATAGAGACCCAGTACTTC. This codes for CSAIPPGLIETQYF. This chain connects TRBV20-1 to TRBJ2-5; weak D call: TRBD2 (6 bases). V was trimmed by 6 bases and J by 4 bases, leaving 18 bases between them. CDR1 DFQATT and CDR2 SNEGSKA come from the germline V gene (reference sequence). The CDR3 runs 14 residues.

This chain links TRBV20-1 with TRBJ2-3, with D perhaps TRBD2 (6 bases). The CDR3 runs to 16 residues. Germline V CDR1 and CDR2: DFQATT, SNEGSKA (reference sequence). V lost 2 bases and J lost 2, with 17 bases in between. The CDR3 reads CSARPPLANPTDTQYF. CDR3 in DNA: TGCAGTGCTAGACCCCCACTAGCTAACCCCACAGATACGCAGTATTTT.

Ten or more counts support this clonotype. This chain joins TRBV5-1 and TRBJ1-1; perhaps TRBD1 as D (5 bases). With 1 base removed from V and 4 bases from J, the gap between germline ends came to 8 bases. This CDR3 region has 13 residues. Germline V gene data show CDR1 as SGHRS and CDR2 as YFSETQ. In nucleotides, the CDR3 is TGCGCCAGCAGCTTGAATGGGGGCACTGAAGCTTTCTTT. It yields the protein CASSLNGGTEAFF. Variable domain in full (rest from reference TRBV5-1 and TRBJ1-1): KAGVTQTPRYLIKTRGQQVTLSCSPISGHRSVSWYQQTPGQGLQFLFEYFSETQRNKGNFPGRFSGRQFSNSRSEMNVSTLELGDSALYLCASSLNGGTEAFFGQGTRLTVV.

The chain has TRBV15 and TRBJ2-5; TRBD1 might be the D (6 bases). V was clipped by 0 bases and J by 4 bases, with 15 bases between them. CDR1 and CDR2 from the germline V gene are LNHNV and YYDKDF (reference sequence). The CDR3 extends over 16 amino acids. The CDR3 coding sequence is TGTGCCACCAGCAGAGATCGCAGGGAAGGGGGAGAGACCCAGTACTTC. Translation: CATSRDRREGGETQYF.

This clonotype turned up a few times. This CDR3 reads CASRGWGSTDTQYF. The CDR3 nucleotides are TGCGCCAGCAGAGGGTGGGGCAGCACAGATACGCAGTATTTT. The chain is built from TRBV5-1 and TRBJ2-3; D is possibly TRBD1 (5 bases). V dropped 5 bases and J dropped 0 bases, with 10 bases sitting between them. CDR3 length equals 14 residues. The germline V gene has CDR1 SGHRS and CDR2 YFSETQ.

This clonotype occurred a few times. V and J are TRBV5-1 and TRBJ2-2; D remains unclear. CDR3 length equals 15 residues. The ends were cut back, 2 bases at V and 3 bases at J, with 11 bases in the middle. CDR1 and CDR2 (germline): SGHRS, YFSETQ. As DNA, the CDR3 is TGCGCCAGCAGCTTTATCACAGATTACACCGGGGAGCTGTTTTTT. It encodes CASSFITDYTGELFF.